This passage covers 22 T cell receptor beta chains from one sample sequenced in a study of cytomegalovirus exposure and HLA in healthy donors. PCR amplification relied on 60 Vbeta primers (plus 13 Jbeta primers). Produced via immunoSEQ multiplex PCR; TCRdb's table is partial and in-frame only. The sample carries 150,000 to 200,000 clones, around 82% recorded once. Sequencing was performed on PBMCs. The receptor source for this set is a young woman in good health and CMV-seropositive.

CDR3 residues: CAWSPGTARPQHF. As DNA, the CDR3 is TGTGCCTGGAGTCCAGGCACCGCCAGGCCCCAGCATTTT. The chain recombines TRBV30 with TRBJ1-5; no definite D call. Trimming removed 2 bases at V and 9 bases at J, with 14 bases between. Germline CDR1 GTSNPN, CDR2 SVGIG (reference sequence). The CDR3 covers 13 residues.

This clone was detected only once. The chain couples TRBV7-3 to TRBJ2-1; a weak D match, TRBD1 (6 bases). V lost 1 base to trimming and J lost 9 bases, with 19 bases between them. The CDR3 is 16 amino acids. CDR1 and CDR2 from the germline V gene are SGHTA and FQGTGA. CDR3 sequence reads: CASSLMLRAGASEQFF. In DNA, the CDR3 is TGTGCCAGCAGCTTAATGCTCAGAGCAGGGGCAAGTGAGCAGTTCTTC.

The chain employs TRBV4-3 and TRBJ2-7; D may be TRBD2 (5 bases). Germline-derived CDR1 and CDR2 are LGHNA and YSLEER. Trimming stripped 4 bases from V and 3 bases from J, with 13 bases between. This CDR3 comprises 14 residues. Written as DNA, the CDR3 is TGCGCCAGCAGCCCCCAGATCGGAGGCTACGAGCAGTACTTC. It specifies CASSPQIGGYEQYF.

This chain joins TRBV6-5 and TRBJ1-3; possible D gene TRBD1, 5 bases. The CDR3 has 11 residues. Germline CDR1 and CDR2: MNHEY and SVGAGI. Trimming removed 6 bases from V and 7 bases from J, with 7 bases in between. The DNA of the CDR3 is TGTGCCAGCAGCCGGGGGAACACCATATATTTT. It is translated as CASSRGNTIYF.

The chain links TRBV7-2 to TRBJ1-5, with 7 bases identical to TRBD1. After removal of 5 bases from V and 0 bases from J, the junction contained 7 bases not matched to a gene. The CDR3 runs 16 residues. The germline gives CDR1 SGHTA, CDR2 FQGNSA. CDR3 in amino acids: CASSLTTGYSNQPQHF. CDR3 nucleotide sequence: TGTGCCAGCAGCCTAACGACAGGGTATAGCAATCAGCCCCAGCATTTT.

The chain uses TRBV5-4 and TRBJ2-5, with TRBD2 identical over 8 bases. Matching the DNA end better, TRBJ2-7 makes the J call doubtful. Germline V gives CDR1 SGHNT, CDR2 YYREEE (reference sequence). The CDR3 totals 15 residues. The CDR3 loop reads CASSLASGSPYEQYF. The CDR3, as DNA: TGTGCCAGCAGCTTGGCTAGCGGGTCCCCCTACGAGCAGTACTTC.

This chain joins TRBV27 and TRBJ1-2; 7 positions match TRBD1. This CDR3 is built from 13 residues. V dropped 2 bases and J dropped 6; count of bases not matched to a gene: 3. Germline V gene data show CDR1 as MNHEY and CDR2 as SMNVEV (reference sequence). CDR3 DNA sequence: TGTGCCAGCAGTTTAGGGACAGCCCATGGCTACACCTTC. Its protein is CASSLGTAHGYTF.

The chain employs TRBV27 and TRBJ2-3, with TRBD2 matching over 8 bases. CDR3 length: 16 amino acids. V dropped 6 bases and J dropped 1; count of bases not matched to a gene: 9. Per the germline V gene, CDR1 is MNHEY and CDR2 is SMNVEV (reference sequence). CDR3 sequence: CASSSLGGGRTDTQYF. The CDR3, as DNA: TGTGCCAGCAGCTCTCTTGGCGGGGGGCGCACAGATACGCAGTATTTT.

The genes are TRBV9 and TRBJ2-7; TRBD1 matches at 8 bases. The CDR3 consists of 15 residues. In germline, CDR1 is SGDLS, CDR2 YYNGEE. V dropped 4 bases and J dropped 6; count of bases not matched to a gene: 12. DNA for the CDR3: TGTGCCAGCAGCCCCTCGGGACAGGCAGTTACCGAGCAGTACTTC. Its protein product is CASSPSGQAVTEQYF. The full variable domain, with the rest looked up from reference TRBV9 and TRBJ2-7, is DSGVTQTPKHLITATGQRVTLRCSPRSGDLSVYWYQQSLDQGLQFLIQYYNGEERAKGNILERFSAQQFPDLHSELNLSSLELGDSALYFCASSPSGQAVTEQYFGPGTRLTVT.

The chain uses TRBV19 and TRBJ2-7; D might be TRBD2 (6 bases). Germline CDR1 and CDR2: LNHDA and SQIVND (reference sequence). This CDR3 has 13 residues. CDR3 in amino acids: CTNRRDSGYEQYF. CDR3 nucleotides: TGTACCAATCGGCGGGACTCAGGCTACGAGCAGTACTTC. The whole variable domain, filled in from reference TRBV19 and TRBJ2-7, reads DGGITQSPKYLFRKEGQNVTLSCEQNLNHDAMYWYRQDPGQGLRLIYYSQIVNDFQKGDIAEGYSVSREKKESFPLTVTSAQKNPTAFYLCTNRRDSGYEQYFGPGTRLTVT.

The rearrangement joins TRBV7-9 to TRBJ2-7; TRBD2 matches 9 bases. The CDR3 consists of 15 residues. V lost 4 bases to trimming and J lost 2 bases; unmatched junction nucleotides: 6. In germline, CDR1 is SEHNR, CDR2 FQNEAQ (reference sequence). DNA of the CDR3: TGTGCCAGCAGCTCCGAGGCGGGGGGGCCCTACGAGCAGTACTTC. This gives the protein CASSSEAGGPYEQYF.

This clone was seen a few times. The chain combines TRBV28 with TRBJ1-2; the D gene is possibly TRBD1 (5 bases). Germline CDR1 reads MDHEN; CDR2 reads SYDVKM. CDR3 size: 14 residues. V gave up 2 bases and J gave up 3 bases, with 10 bases separating them. CDR3 nucleotide sequence: TGTGCCAGCAGTTTAAAACAGGCCCACTATGGCTACACCTTC. This translates into CASSLKQAHYGYTF.

This clone was observed a handful of times. The chain carries TRBV11-2 and TRBJ2-1; D ambiguous. The CDR3 contains 12 residues. Trimming cost V 7 bases and J 9 bases, with 13 bases left between them. CDR1 is SGHAT, CDR2 FQNNGV, per germline. CDR3 protein: CASTSPRGEQFF. The CDR3 DNA sequence: TGTGCCAGCACCTCCCCGCGAGGTGAGCAGTTCTTC.

V gene TRBV28 combines with J gene TRBJ2-7; the D is unclear. CDR1 and CDR2 (germline): MDHEN, SYDVKM. V lost 5 bases and J lost 2, with 4 bases in between. The CDR3 runs to 11 residues. The CDR3 DNA sequence: TGTGCCAGCAGTCCTGCCTACGAGCAGTACTTC. Translating gives CASSPAYEQYF.

This clone was found once. The V call is TRBV9, the J call TRBJ2-7, with TRBD1 as a possible D gene (6 bases). Trimming took 4 bases from V and 1 from J, leaving 15 bases between them. The germline CDR1 and CDR2 sequences are SGDLS and YYNGEE. The length of the CDR3 is 15 residues. This CDR3 reads CASSRFHTGSYEQYF. CDR3 sequence (DNA): TGTGCCAGCAGCCGATTCCACACAGGGTCCTACGAGCAGTACTTC.

A word on this clone: The CDR3 ends on some other residue instead of the conserved phenylalanine or tryptophan, so this is likely a read error. The chain recombines TRBV5-5 with TRBJ1-6; 7 nucleotides align to TRBD1. V was pared by 3 bases and J by 6 bases, with 9 bases of the junction left unmatched. Germline assignment: CDR1 SGHKS and CDR2 YYEKEE (reference sequence). The CDR3 runs 16 residues. In DNA, the CDR3 is TGTGCCAGCAGCTCTCGAGCCGGGACAGCTAATTCACCCCTCCACCTT. Translation gives CASSSRAGTANSPLHL.

V and J are TRBV4-2 and TRBJ2-7; maybe TRBD1 (6 bases). The germline V gene has CDR1 LGHNA and CDR2 YNFKEQ. The CDR3 length is 13 residues. V gave up 4 bases and J gave up 6 bases, with 13 bases separating them. CDR3 in DNA: TGTGCCAGCAGCCCCTCTCGAGGGGGCGAGCAGTACTTC. Residues: CASSPSRGGEQYF.

V and J are TRBV27 and TRBJ2-5, with TRBD2 matching over 13 bases. The CDR3 consists of 18 residues. The germline V gene encodes CDR1 MNHEY and CDR2 SMNVEV (reference sequence). With 4 bases clipped from V and 5 bases from J, the junction kept 13 bases outside the gene matches. CDR3 DNA: TGTGCCAGCAGTTCTACACTAGCGGGGGGGCCAGTTAGCGAGACCCAGTACTTC. Translated, it gives CASSSTLAGGPVSETQYF.

This clone was picked up one time. V is TRBV9 and J is TRBJ2-2; D gene uncertain. V lost 2 bases and J lost 3, with 2 bases in between. This CDR3 is 12 amino acids long. CDR1 and CDR2 (germline): SGDLS, YYNGEE. CDR3 coding DNA: TGTGCCAGCAGCGTCTACACCGGGGAGCTGTTTTTT. Translated: CASSVYTGELFF.

The rearrangement uses TRBV6-1 and TRBJ1-5, with 7 bases identical to TRBD1. The CDR3 loop spans 15 amino acids. V lost 8 bases, J lost 5 bases, and 12 bases stayed unmatched. Looked up from germline, CDR1 is MNHNS and CDR2 is SASEGT. CDR3 nucleotides: TGTGCCAGCCTAAAGGGACAGTCGGGGGATCAGCCCCAGCATTTT. This translates into CASLKGQSGDQPQHF.

The chain has TRBV9 and TRBJ2-1; 10 nucleotides match TRBD1. This CDR3 has 15 residues. The germline CDR1 and CDR2 sequences are SGDLS and YYNGEE. With V trimmed by 4 bases and J by 3 bases, 4 bases remained unmatched. CDR3 DNA sequence: TGTGCCAGCAGCCGCGGACAGGGGGGCTACAATGAGCAGTTCTTC. This encodes CASSRGQGGYNEQFF.

As to this clone: The same CDR3 also results from other DNA sequences found in this sample. The rearrangement uses TRBV7-3 and TRBJ2-1; 8 bases are shared with TRBD2. V lost 0 bases, J lost 4 bases, and 2 bases stayed unmatched. The CDR3 contains 15 residues. Per the germline V gene, CDR1 is SGHTA and CDR2 is FQGTGA. The CDR3 nucleotides read TGTGCCAGCAGCTTAACGGCGGGGGGATACAATGAGCAGTTCTTC. Its translation is CASSLTAGGYNEQFF. The full variable domain, with the rest looked up from reference TRBV7-3 and TRBJ2-1, is GAGVSQTPSNKVTEKGKYVELRCDPISGHTALYWYRQSLGQGPEFLIYFQGTGAADDSGLPNDRFFAVRPEGSVSTLKIQRTERGDSAVYLCASSLTAGGYNEQFFGPGTRLTVL.